The 7 T cell receptor beta chains below come from one sample, sequenced in a study of preoperative IRX-2 immunotherapy in early breast cancer. As to treatment: preoperative locoregional IRX-2 cytokine immunotherapy. Some clones are missing from TCRdb's copy, which holds only in-frame ones; the method was immunoSEQ multiplex PCR. This table has over 25,000 clones, under 85% appearing once. The sample here was lymph node tissue, taken from a patient treated with IRX-2 immunotherapy. The source is a human donor with breast cancer.

The V call is TRBV6-8, the J call TRBJ2-1, with TRBD2 identical over 8 bases. V lost 2 bases, J lost 7 bases, and 4 bases stayed unmatched. This CDR3 contains 14 residues. The germline CDR1 and CDR2 sequences are MNHGY and SAAAGT. The CDR3 protein is CASSYVLADNEQFF. As DNA, the CDR3 is TGTGCCAGCAGTTACGTACTAGCGGATAATGAGCAGTTCTTC.

This sequence joins TRBV30 and TRBJ2-2; D remains unclear. The V gene's germline CDR1 is GTSNPN and CDR2 SVGIG (reference sequence). This CDR3 region has 14 residues. V was trimmed by 3 bases and J by 5 bases, leaving 13 bases between them. CDR3 sequence reads: CAWRSVQLTGELFF. The CDR3 DNA follows: TGTGCCTGGAGATCAGTACAACTAACCGGGGAGCTGTTTTTT.

This clone occurred a few times. CDR3 residues: CASGPPAQGGANVLTF. For the CDR3, the DNA is TGTGCCAGCGGACCTCCCGCCCAAGGAGGGGCCAACGTCCTGACTTTC. This chain joins TRBV28 and TRBJ2-6; D gene ambiguous. CDR1 is MDHEN and CDR2 is SYDVKM in the germline V gene. CDR3 length: 16 residues. V was trimmed by 8 bases and J by 4 bases, leaving 18 bases between them. Full variable domain (missing parts from reference TRBV28 and TRBJ2-6): DVKVTQSSRYLVKRTGEKVFLECVQDMDHENMFWYRQDPGLGLRLIYFSYDVKMKEKGDIPEGYSVSREKKERFSLILESASTNQTSMYLCASGPPAQGGANVLTFGAGSRLTVL.

In nucleotides, the CDR3 is TGTGCCAGCAGGTCAGGGGTGAGAGATACGCAGTATTTT. This encodes CASRSGVRDTQYF. The chain carries TRBV28 and TRBJ2-3, with D maybe TRBD1 (6 bases). Germline-derived CDR1 and CDR2 are MDHEN and SYDVKM. Between the trimmed V and J ends, which lost 6 bases and 5 bases, there was a span of 12 bases. CDR3 length: 13 amino acids.

This clone was detected only a few times. CDR3 protein: CARRPQGDTGELFF. CDR3 DNA: TGTGCCAGACGACCCCAGGGTGACACCGGGGAGCTGTTTTTT. The chain couples TRBV6-8 to TRBJ2-2; D perhaps matches TRBD1 (5 bases). CDR3 length: 14 residues. V gave up 9 bases and J gave up 3 bases, with 14 bases separating them. Germline loops: CDR1 MNHGY, CDR2 SAAAGT.

This chain joins TRBV11-3 and TRBJ1-1; 8 bases line up with TRBD1. Germline trimming cut 5 bases from V and 4 bases from J; bases unmatched to any gene: 9. The germline gives CDR1 SGHNT, CDR2 YENEEA. The CDR3 spans 15 residues. The CDR3 reads CASSRWDRPSTEAFF. CDR3 DNA sequence: TGTGCCAGCAGCAGATGGGACAGGCCGAGCACTGAAGCTTTCTTT.

This chain links TRBV19 with TRBJ2-3; TRBD1 or TRBD2 may be the D gene (6 bases each). The CDR3 is made up of 15 amino acids. With 6 bases removed from V and 5 bases from J, the gap between germline ends came to 18 bases. The germline V gene encodes CDR1 LNHDA and CDR2 SQIVND (reference sequence). As DNA, the CDR3 is TGTGCCAGTAGGGGTTCGGAGGGGGAGAGAGATACGCAGTATTTT. This encodes CASRGSEGERDTQYF.